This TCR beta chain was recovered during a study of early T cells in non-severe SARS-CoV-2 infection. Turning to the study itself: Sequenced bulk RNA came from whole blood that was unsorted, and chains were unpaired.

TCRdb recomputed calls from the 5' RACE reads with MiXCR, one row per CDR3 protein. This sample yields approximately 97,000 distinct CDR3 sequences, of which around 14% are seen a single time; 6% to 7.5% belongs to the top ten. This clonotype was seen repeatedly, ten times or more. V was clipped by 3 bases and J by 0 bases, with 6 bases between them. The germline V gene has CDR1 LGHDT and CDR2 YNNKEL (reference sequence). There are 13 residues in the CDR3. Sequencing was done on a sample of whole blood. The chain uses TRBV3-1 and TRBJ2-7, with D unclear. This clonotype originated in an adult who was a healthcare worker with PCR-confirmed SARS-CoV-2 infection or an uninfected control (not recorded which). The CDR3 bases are TGTGCCAGCAGCCATCGCGACTCCTACGAGCAGTACTTC. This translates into CASSHRDSYEQYF.